These 9 T cell receptor beta chains came from one sample sequenced in a study of blood T cell repertoires in COVID-19. Profiled with immunoSEQ multiplex PCR; TCRdb holds only in-frame clones, not every one. Among about 100,000 clones listed, 70% to 90% were seen once. Sequencing was done on a sample of peripheral blood. These receptors were obtained from a man aged 45-65 years with active or convalescent COVID-19.

The chain links TRBV5-8 to TRBJ2-1, with 9 positions matching TRBD2. There are 15 residues in the CDR3. Germline V lookup: CDR1 SGHTS, CDR2 YDEGEE. J was trimmed by 4 bases and V by 4 bases; bases with no gene match: 6. The CDR3 DNA sequence: TGTGCCAGCAGCAGACTAGCGGTGACGTACAATGAGCAGTTCTTC. As protein: CASSRLAVTYNEQFF.

This clone was detected once. J is TRBJ1-3 and V is TRBV18; D gene unclear. From germline, CDR1 is KGHSH and CDR2 LQKENI. V dropped 6 bases and J dropped 3 bases, with 18 bases sitting between them. The CDR3 is 16 amino acids. CDR3: CASSQSAADGGNTIYF. CDR3 DNA: TGTGCCAGCTCCCAAAGCGCAGCCGATGGTGGAAACACCATATATTTT.

The CDR3 DNA reads as TGTGCCAGCAGCCATCTAGACAATGAGCAGTTCTTC. This codes for CASSHLDNEQFF. The chain has TRBV3-1 (or the pseudogene TRBV3-2) and TRBJ2-1; D call uncertain. Trimming removed 3 bases at V and 5 bases at J, with 5 bases between. Germline CDR1 LGHDT, CDR2 YNNKEL (reference sequence). The CDR3 sequence is 12 residues long.

This clone was seen a handful of times. The chain is built from TRBV12-3 or TRBV12-4 and TRBJ2-1; tentative D call: TRBD2 (6 bases). V lost 6 bases and J lost 9, with 12 bases in between. There are 12 residues in the CDR3. The CDR3 bases are TGTGCCAGCAGGGATCGGCGGGGTGAGCAGTTCTTC. Translation: CASRDRRGEQFF.

As to this clone: This sample also contains other DNA sequences that code for the same CDR3. V usage is TRBV27 and J usage is TRBJ2-2; TRBD2 matches at 7 bases. The V gene end was trimmed by 3 bases and the J gene end by 6 bases; junction bases not matched to a gene: 1. Germline V gene lookup returns CDR1 MNHEY and CDR2 SMNVEV (reference sequence). The CDR3 runs to 13 residues. DNA of the CDR3: TGTGCCAGCAGTTTTGGGGGGGCCGGGGAGCTGTTTTTT. The encoded protein is CASSFGGAGELFF.

This sequence joins TRBV5-1 and TRBJ1-5; D call uncertain. Germline lookup yields CDR1 SGHRS and CDR2 YFSETQ. This CDR3 is 13 amino acids long. V was clipped by 0 bases and J by 5 bases, with 6 bases between them. CDR3 in DNA: TGCGCCAGCAGCTTGGCCGGGGATCAGCCCCAGCATTTT. It encodes CASSLAGDQPQHF.

This chain joins TRBV6-4 and TRBJ1-1, with D perhaps TRBD1 (5 bases). Germline V gene lookup returns CDR1 MRHNA and CDR2 SNTAGT. The V end was cut by 7 bases, the J end by 3 bases, with 12 bases between. The length of the CDR3 is 13 residues. CDR3 nucleotide sequence: TGTGCCAGCAAATTACAGGAAGACACTGAAGCTTTCTTT. Encoded protein: CASKLQEDTEAFF.

This chain uses TRBV5-1 with TRBJ1-6; D is possibly TRBD1 (5 bases). This CDR3 has 14 amino acids. V was shortened by 4 bases and J by 7 bases, with 12 bases between the two germline ends. Looked up from germline, CDR1 is SGHRS and CDR2 is YFSETQ. CDR3 DNA: TGCGCCAGCAGCCCCCAGGGATCCAATTCACCCCTCCACTTT. This translates into CASSPQGSNSPLHF.

The V and J genes are TRBV24-1 and TRBJ1-5, with 7 bases matching TRBD1. Germline V gene sequence: CDR1 KGHDR, CDR2 SFDVKD. CDR3 length equals 15 residues. Trimming cost V 0 bases and J 6 bases; bases outside gene matches: 4. The CDR3 DNA is TGTGCCACCAGTGATTTGCCCAGGGGGGCTCAGCCCCAGCATTTT. It codes for CATSDLPRGAQPQHF.